Detailed here is one T cell receptor (beta chain). This receptor's antigen is unknown. A much more abundant neighbour one base away suggests this may be a read error. These data belong to a study of patients with pleural tuberculosis (dated by TCRdb to 2013 to 2016). Its CDR3 holds 14 amino acids, cysteine through phenylalanine. Only the CDR3 DNA is retained, 42 bases long and in frame from the first base. Trimming costs V 3 bases and J 0 bases, and their ends lie 6 bases apart. CDR1 and CDR2 are read off the germline V gene as KGHSH and LQKENI. These reads were obtained on an Illumina Genome Analyzer IIx. The public reads were reanalyzed by TCRdb: fastp trimming at Q25, MiXCR alignment, in-frame beta chains only. Entries are consolidated by CDR3 protein sequence, retaining the most common genes and DNA. This sample holds around 50,000 distinct CDR3 sequences; around 7% were observed only once. The ten largest clones represent about 16% of the sample.

This TCR derives from a human donor with pleural tuberculosis. This chain is built from TRBV18 and TRBJ1-3; a weak D assignment points to TRBD1 (5 bases agree). The sequence in DNA is TGTGCCAGCTCACCGGGGGGCTCTGGAAACACCATATATTTT. Its product reads: CASSPGGSGNTIYF.